This is a list of T cell receptor beta chains from one sample in a study of tumor-infiltrating lymphocytes in primary liver carcinoma. Via MiXCR, TCRdb re-called the multiplex PCR reads, giving one row per CDR3 protein. The table includes approximately 46,000 distinct CDR3 sequences, about 75% detected once. What was sequenced was tumor-adjacent normal liver tissue. The receptors derive from a woman younger than 45 with primary liver carcinoma and hepatitis B virus infection. Each CDR3 is given with its conserved first and last residue. A D gene is named only where the DNA matches it firmly. Clone size appears in some rows only: once, few, many, or a class for an expanded clone.

j_call v_call clone_size d_call cdr3_aa cdr3_nt
TRBJ2-5 TRBV14 NA NA CASIQGMDLGETQYF TGTGCCAGCATCCAAGGGATGGACTTGGGAGAGACCCAGTACTTC
TRBJ2-7 TRBV7-9 few NA CVSSLPTHRYEQYF TGTGTCAGCAGCCTCCCGACTCACCGCTACGAGCAGTATTTC
TRBJ2-3 TRBV4-3 NA TRBD2 CASSQETGRFASGRAGGTDTQYF TGTGCCAGCAGCCAGGAGACAGGGAGGTTCGCTAGCGGGAGGGCCGGGGGCACAGATACGCAGTACTTT
TRBJ1-1 TRBV29-1 NA NA CSITRGGSEALF TGCAGCATTACACGCGGGGGCAGTGAAGCTCTCTTT
TRBJ1-3 TRBV10-3 many NA CATPGSSGNTIYF TGTGCCACTCCAGGAAGCTCTGGAAACACCATATATTTT
TRBJ1-1 TRBV27 few NA CASSSRDLGTEAFF TGTGCCAGCTCAAGCCGGGACTTGGGCACTGAAGCTTTCTTT
TRBJ2-6 TRBV28 many NA CASRSTSGANVLTF TGTGCCAGCAGGTCGACCTCCGGGGCCAACGTCCTGACTTTC
TRBJ2-1 TRBV13 NA NA CASSPLVGEFYNEQFF TGTGCCAGCAGCCCCTTAGTGGGAGAGTTCTACAATGAGCAGTTCTTC
TRBJ2-4 TRBV6-2/TRBV6-3 NA NA CTSSYRLEGKNIQYF TGTACCAGCAGTTACCGACTAGAAGGTAAAAACATTCAGTATTTC
TRBJ1-1 TRBV7-9 many NA CASSLGGGGTAFF TGTGCCAGCAGCTTAGGAGGAGGGGGTACAGCTTTCTTT
TRBJ2-1 TRBV28 NA NA CVSSPRLVAGSNNEQFF TGTGTCAGCAGCCCAAGATTAGTGGCGGGATCCAACAATGAGCAGTTCTTC
TRBJ2-3 TRBV11-2 NA NA CASIARGVLSTGTQYF TGTGCCAGCATCGCACGCGGGGTTCTTAGCACAGGTACGCAGTATTTT
TRBJ2-1 TRBV5-5 NA NA CASGLRLINEQLF TGTGCCAGCGGTTTAAGGTTGATTAATGAGCAGTTATTC
TRBJ2-1 TRBV4-1 NA TRBD1 CASSQDPGQVENEQFF TGCGCCAGCAGTCAAGATCCGGGACAGGTGGAGAATGAGCAGTTCTTC
TRBJ1-1 TRBV12-3/TRBV12-4 NA TRBD1 CASSSTGDTEAFF TGTGCCAGCAGTTCCACAGGGGACACTGAAGCTTTCTTT